This T cell receptor (beta chain) emerged from a study of human T cells and chemical hapten exposure. This clonotype showed up many times. TCRdb re-derived calls from the RACE reads in MiXCR, one entry per CDR3 protein. The data hold about 130,000 distinct CDR3 sequences, with more than 7.5% observed a single time. Time point: healthy volunteer bleed at 2 weeks. Whole blood that had not been fractionated was the source of extracted total RNA. Germline CDR1 reads SGHTA; CDR2 reads FQGNSA. CDR3 length: 15 residues. V lost 5 bases to trimming and J lost 0 bases; unmatched junction nucleotides: 6. This receptor was obtained from a male donor in good health. Some clones in this sample may be carry-over from other donors' samples. The genes are TRBV7-2 and TRBJ1-1, with 7 bases lining up with TRBD1. The sequenced sample was whole blood. The CDR3 here is CASSPWDRLNTEAFF. The CDR3 DNA follows: TGTGCCAGCAGCCCATGGGACAGACTGAACACTGAAGCTTTCTTT.